This T cell receptor beta chain was sequenced for a study of Ad26.COV2.S vaccination and SARS-CoV-2 variants. Whole-study context: Donor was one of the participants in the Ad26.COV2.S arm of the COV1001 trial. Once, or twice with 56 days between doses, Ad26.COV2.S was given intramuscularly.

This clone came up once. Treatment meaning: some 19 received Ad26.COV2.S at low or high dose, single or two shots; about 5 received placebo; per-sample allocation not given. Each sample was drawn 63 days after the first injection (of vaccine or placebo). Generated by immunoSEQ multiplex PCR, the TCRdb table keeps only in-frame clones and is missing some. The sample lists roughly 500,000 clones, 70% to 90% seen once, with over 10% in the top ten. CDR3 size: 16 residues. In germline, CDR1 is MRHNA, CDR2 SNTAGT. V trimming: 6 bases; J trimming: 1 base; junction bases outside the gene matches: 11. The chain employs TRBV6-4 and TRBJ2-5; 7 bases map to TRBD1. This receptor was identified in a person aged 18-65 years who received the Ad26.COV2.S COVID-19 vaccine or a placebo. The input for sequencing was peripheral blood, taken in a trial of Ad26.COV2.S vaccine versus placebo. CDR3 in DNA: TGTGCCAGCAGAGCCCGCCCGGGACAGTCCCAAGAGACCCAGTACTTC. Its translation is CASRARPGQSQETQYF.